The 2 T cell receptor beta chains below were found in one sample sequenced in a study of T cell repertoires in cytomegalovirus infection. No antigens are known for them. Each CDR3 protein gets one entry after TCRdb re-called the reads with MiXCR. The table records around 900,000 distinct CDR3 sequences, 30% to 40% of them present only once. Sample: cultured CD8+ T cells from PBMCs, taken from culture after CMV antigen stimulation. The receptor set was obtained from a human donor in good health (CMV status not recorded). Some clones in this sample may be carry-over from other donors' samples.

This clonotype was detected once. Given a much more abundant clone one base away, this may be a read error. The chain is built from TRBV6-2 or TRBV6-3 and TRBJ2-1; D gene unclear. Germline CDR1 MNHEY, CDR2 SVGEGT. This CDR3 contains 13 residues. The CDR3 bases are TGTGCCAACAGTTATCTCCGGGCCTATGAGCAGTTCTTC. Amino acids: CANSYLRAYEQFF.

The chain links TRBV27 to TRBJ1-2, with a tentative D call TRBD1 (6 bases). The V end was cut by 6 bases, the J end by 0 bases, with 20 bases between. The length of the CDR3 is 17 residues. Germline loops: CDR1 MNHEY, CDR2 SMNVEV (reference sequence). CDR3 sequence (DNA): TGTGCCAGCAGCCGGGACAACTTATCGGGGGCTAACTATGGCTACACCTTC. It is translated as CASSRDNLSGANYGYTF.